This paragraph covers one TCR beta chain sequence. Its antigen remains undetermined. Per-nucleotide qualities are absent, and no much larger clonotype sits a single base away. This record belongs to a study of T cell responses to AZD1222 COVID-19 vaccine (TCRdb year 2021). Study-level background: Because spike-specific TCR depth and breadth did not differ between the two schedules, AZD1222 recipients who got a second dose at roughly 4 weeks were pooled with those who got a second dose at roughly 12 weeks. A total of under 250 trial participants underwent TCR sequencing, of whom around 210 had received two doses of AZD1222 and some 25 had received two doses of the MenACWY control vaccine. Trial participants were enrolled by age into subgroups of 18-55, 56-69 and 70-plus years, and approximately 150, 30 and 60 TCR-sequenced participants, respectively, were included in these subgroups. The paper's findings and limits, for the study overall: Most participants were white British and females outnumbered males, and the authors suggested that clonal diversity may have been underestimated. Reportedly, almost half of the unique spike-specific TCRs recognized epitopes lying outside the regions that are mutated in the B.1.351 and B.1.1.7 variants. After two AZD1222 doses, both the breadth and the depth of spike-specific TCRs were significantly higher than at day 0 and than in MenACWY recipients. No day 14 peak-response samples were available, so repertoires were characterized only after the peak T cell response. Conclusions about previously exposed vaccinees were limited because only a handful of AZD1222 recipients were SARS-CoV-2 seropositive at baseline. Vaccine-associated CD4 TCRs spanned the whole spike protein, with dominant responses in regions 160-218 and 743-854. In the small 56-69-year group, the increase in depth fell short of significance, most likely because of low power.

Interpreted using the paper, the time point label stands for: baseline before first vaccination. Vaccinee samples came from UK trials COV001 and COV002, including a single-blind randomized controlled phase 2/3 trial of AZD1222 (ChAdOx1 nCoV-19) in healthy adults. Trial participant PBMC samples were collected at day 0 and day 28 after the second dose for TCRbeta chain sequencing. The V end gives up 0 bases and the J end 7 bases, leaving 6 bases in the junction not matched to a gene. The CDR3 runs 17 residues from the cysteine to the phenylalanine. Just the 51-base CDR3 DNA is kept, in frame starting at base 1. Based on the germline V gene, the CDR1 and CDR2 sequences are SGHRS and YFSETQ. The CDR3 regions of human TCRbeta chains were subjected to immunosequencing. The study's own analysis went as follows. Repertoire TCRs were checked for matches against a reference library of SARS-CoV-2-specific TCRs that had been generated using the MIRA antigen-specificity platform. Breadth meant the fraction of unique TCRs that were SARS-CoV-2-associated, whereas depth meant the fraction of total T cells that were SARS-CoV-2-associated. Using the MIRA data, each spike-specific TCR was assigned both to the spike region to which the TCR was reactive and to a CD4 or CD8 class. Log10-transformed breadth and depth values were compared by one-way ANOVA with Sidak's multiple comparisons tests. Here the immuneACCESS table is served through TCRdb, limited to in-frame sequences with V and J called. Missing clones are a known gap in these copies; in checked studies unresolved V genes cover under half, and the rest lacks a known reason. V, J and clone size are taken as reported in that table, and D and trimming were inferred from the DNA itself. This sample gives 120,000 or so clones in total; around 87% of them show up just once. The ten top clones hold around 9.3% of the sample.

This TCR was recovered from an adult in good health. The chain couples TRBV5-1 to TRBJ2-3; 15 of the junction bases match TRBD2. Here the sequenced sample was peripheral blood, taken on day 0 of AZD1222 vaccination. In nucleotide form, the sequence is TGCGCCAGCAGCTTGGCGGTGGGACTAGCGGGGGGCAATACGCAGTATTTT. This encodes CASSLAVGLAGGNTQYF.